The entry below gives a single TCR beta chain sequence along with its context. This sample was taken from a study of control samples from healthy donors and cancer patients. Here immunoSEQ multiplex PCR was the method, and the copy in TCRdb shows in-frame clones only, minus some. The sample includes 100,000 to 150,000 clones, roughly 92% of them seen just once. Per germline, CDR1 MDHEN and CDR2 SYDVKM. CDR3 length equals 11 residues. J gave up 14 bases and V 5 bases, and 4 bases lay outside the gene matches. The chain links TRBV28 to TRBJ1-3, with 9 bases lining up with TRBD1. This receptor was taken from a man older than 75 with head and neck cancer. Sequencing input: PBMCs. The CDR3 loop is CASSGTGRLYF. The DNA for the CDR3 is TGTGCCAGCAGTGGGACAGGGAGACTATATTTT.